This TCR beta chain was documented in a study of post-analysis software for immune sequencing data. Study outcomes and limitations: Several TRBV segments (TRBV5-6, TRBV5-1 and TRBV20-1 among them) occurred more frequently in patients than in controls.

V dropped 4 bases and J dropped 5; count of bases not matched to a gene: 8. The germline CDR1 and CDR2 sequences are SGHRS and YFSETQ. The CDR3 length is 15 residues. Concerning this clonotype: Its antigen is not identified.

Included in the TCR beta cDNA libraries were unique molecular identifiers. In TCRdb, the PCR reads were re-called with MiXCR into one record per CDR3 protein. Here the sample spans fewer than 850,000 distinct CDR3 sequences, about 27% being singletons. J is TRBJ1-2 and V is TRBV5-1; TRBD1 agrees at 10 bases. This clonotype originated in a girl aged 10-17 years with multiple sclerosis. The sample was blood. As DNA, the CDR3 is TGCGCCAGCAGCCCCCGCGGGACAGGGGAGTATGGCTACACCTTC. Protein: CASSPRGTGEYGYTF.